These 7 T cell receptor beta chains came from one sample sequenced in a study of siplizumab effects on memory and regulatory T cells. This table comes from immunoSEQ multiplex PCR, and its TCRdb copy is limited to in-frame clones, with some not included. Of around 86,000 clones listed, approximately 93% were seen once; the top ten hold roughly 0.3%. The sequencing sample was made of non-Treg CD4+ T cells sorted from blood. These TCRs come from a human donor in good health.

The rearrangement joins TRBV10-1 to TRBJ2-3; 10 bases align to TRBD2. The CDR3 covers 15 residues. With V trimmed by 4 bases and J by 5 bases, 6 bases remained unmatched. CDR1 WNHNN and CDR2 SYGVQD come from the germline V gene (reference sequence). CDR3 sequence: CASSALAGVGDTQYF. DNA for the CDR3: TGCGCCAGCAGTGCTCTAGCGGGGGTTGGAGATACGCAGTATTTT.

The rearrangement links TRBV5-1 to TRBJ1-2; D ambiguous. The CDR3 loop spans 16 amino acids. CDR1 and CDR2 from the germline V gene are SGHRS and YFSETQ. V was clipped by 4 bases and J by 1 base, with 17 bases between them. The CDR3 nucleotides are TGCGCCAGCAGCACCTCATTGTCCTTTCTTAACTATGGCTACACCTTC. Translating it yields CASSTSLSFLNYGYTF.

The chain employs TRBV4-1 and TRBJ2-3; perhaps TRBD1 as D (5 bases). The CDR3 extends over 15 amino acids. Trimming stripped 0 bases from V and 10 bases from J, with 17 bases between. Germline V gene data show CDR1 as MGHRA and CDR2 as YSYEKL. The CDR3 bases are TGCGCCAGCAGCCAAGAAAGGGGAACACTGGCGGCGCAGTATTTT. It encodes CASSQERGTLAAQYF.

This chain uses TRBV5-1 with TRBJ2-1; D may be TRBD2 (6 bases). Germline loops: CDR1 SGHRS, CDR2 YFSETQ. The CDR3 is 12 amino acids. Trimming stripped 0 bases from V and 10 bases from J, with 8 bases between. The CDR3 region has the DNA TGCGCCAGCAGCTTGGAACGGGGGGAGCAGTTCTTC. This encodes CASSLERGEQFF.

V usage is TRBV11-3 and J usage is TRBJ2-3; possibly TRBD2 for D (6 bases). The CDR3 extends over 16 amino acids. Germline V gene lookup returns CDR1 SGHNT and CDR2 YENEEA. V gave up 0 bases and J gave up 0 bases, with 10 bases separating them. The CDR3 nucleotides read TGTGCCAGCAGCTTAGAGGGCGGGACTAGCACAGATACGCAGTATTTT. Protein: CASSLEGGTSTDTQYF. Using reference TRBV11-3 and TRBJ2-3 for the parts outside the CDR3, the full variable domain is EAGVVQSPRYKIIEKKQPVAFWCNPISGHNTLYWYLQNLGQGPELLIRYENEEAVDDSQLPKDRFSAERLKGVDSTLKIQPAELGDSAVYLCASSLEGGTSTDTQYFGPGTRLTVL.

The chain has TRBV5-6 and TRBJ1-3; 8 bases map to TRBD1. CDR1 SGHDT and CDR2 YYEEEE come from the germline V gene. V shed 0 bases and J 4 bases; nucleotides not matched to a gene: 6. The CDR3 is 16 residues long. CDR3 region: CASSLVAGGPGNTIYF. CDR3 nucleotide sequence: TGTGCCAGCAGCTTGGTGGCAGGGGGCCCAGGAAACACCATATATTTT. The entire variable domain, with the rest obtained from reference TRBV5-6 and TRBJ1-3, is as follows: DAGVTQSPTHLIKTRGQQVTLRCSPKSGHDTVSWYQQALGQGPQFIFQYYEEEERQRGNFPDRFSGHQFPNYSSELNVNALLLGDSALYLCASSLVAGGPGNTIYFGEGSWLTVV.

The chain joins TRBV2 to TRBJ2-3; D might be TRBD2 (7 bases). V gave up 7 bases and J gave up 2 bases, with 13 bases separating them. This CDR3 comprises 14 residues. The germline CDR1 and CDR2 sequences are SNHLY and FYNNEI. DNA of the CDR3: TGTGCCAGCAAGGGGGGGATCCTCACAGATACGCAGTATTTT. This codes for CASKGGILTDTQYF.